The rows below give T cell receptor beta chains drawn from one sample of a study of T cell repertoires in cytomegalovirus infection. TCRdb fed the reads into MiXCR, producing one record per CDR3 protein. The data show 200,000 to 300,000 distinct CDR3 sequences, with approximately 9% seen just once and approximately 16% held by the top ten. Specimen: PBMCs. The source of these receptors is a human donor in good health (CMV status not recorded). Some clones in this sample may be carry-over from other donors' samples. The CDR3 runs from the conserved cysteine through the conserved F or W. A D gene is named only where the DNA matches it firmly. Where a row states a size, it is once, few, many or the class of an expanded clone; other rows omit it.

clone_size	d_call	j_call	v_call	cdr3_nt	cdr3_aa
many	TRBD1	TRBJ1-2	TRBV7-2	TGTGCCAGCAGCCCGGGACAGGGAGATTATGGCTACACCTTC	CASSPGQGDYGYTF
many	NA	TRBJ1-1	TRBV7-2	TGTGCCAGCAGCTTCCGGGCTATCACTGAAGCTTTCTTT	CASSFRAITEAFF
NA	TRBD2	TRBJ2-5	TRBV29-1	TGCAGCACTCCCCCTCCTAGCGGGCATCAAGGGACCCAGTACTTC	CSTPPPSGHQGTQYF
many	NA	TRBJ2-3	TRBV6-2/TRBV6-3	TGTGCCACTACGACAGGAACGTACACAGATACGCAGTATTTT	CATTTGTYTDTQYF
few	TRBD2	TRBJ2-4	TRBV7-9	TGTGCCAGCAGCTTGGGGACTAGCGGAAACATTCAGTACTTC	CASSLGTSGNIQYF
many	NA	TRBJ1-5	TRBV7-2	TGTGCCAGCAGCTCCCGGGGGGGGCCCTATAGCAATCAGCCCCAGCATTTT	CASSSRGGPYSNQPQHF
NA	NA	TRBJ2-6	TRBV3-1	TGTGCCAGCAGCCATCTTTCGGGGCGGACTTCTGGGGCCAACGTCCTGACTTTC	CASSHLSGRTSGANVLTF
few	TRBD1	TRBJ2-1	TRBV7-2	TGTGCCAGCCAGCAAGGGGGCGCCTACAATGAGCAGTTCTTC	CASQQGGAYNEQFF
few	NA	TRBJ1-6	TRBV2	TGTGCCAGCAGTGAAGGTCCCACCCTCCACTTT	CASSEGPTLHF
NA	NA	TRBJ2-7	TRBV7-6	TGTGCCAGCAGCCCGTACATTAGTGGCGCCGAGCAGTACTTC	CASSPYISGAEQYF
many	NA	TRBJ2-7	TRBV6-2/TRBV6-3	TGTGCCAGCAGTAGTCATCACGGGGCCACACTCTACGAGCAGTACTTC	CASSSHHGATLYEQYF
NA	NA	TRBJ2-7	TRBV10-3	TGTGCCATCGGCCCGGAGGGAATGGTATACGAGCAGTACTTC	CAIGPEGMVYEQYF
many	NA	TRBJ2-3	TRBV7-2	TGTGCCAGCAGCTTTAGGCAGGGCCGCACAGATACGCAGTATTTT	CASSFRQGRTDTQYF
NA	TRBD1	TRBJ2-1	TRBV10-2	TGCGCCAGCAGTACGACAGGGGGCCTTGAGCAGTTCTTC	CASSTTGGLEQFF
few	NA	TRBJ1-1	TRBV19	TGTGCCAGTAGGAATGTAGGGGGCACTGAAGCTTTCTTT	CASRNVGGTEAFF
many	TRBD1	TRBJ1-5	TRBV6-2/TRBV6-3	TGTGCCAGCAGACGGACAGGGACAGGAGTCCGGAGCAATCAGCCCCAGCATTTT	CASRRTGTGVRSNQPQHF
NA	TRBD1	TRBJ1-1	TRBV7-2	TGTGCCAGCAGCTTAGCTCGGACAGGGGCGAAAGCTTTCTTT	CASSLARTGAKAFF
NA	NA	TRBJ2-3	TRBV20-1	TGCAGTGCTAGTCTCGCAGGGGGCACAGATACGCAGTATTTT	CSASLAGGTDTQYF
many	NA	TRBJ2-1	TRBV7-2	TGTGCCAGCAGCGCCAGTGGGGCGAAGGGCTACAATGAGCAGTTCTTC	CASSASGAKGYNEQFF
many	NA	TRBJ1-1	TRBV19	TGTGCCAGTAACCTCCGATTGAACACTGAAGCTTTCTTT	CASNLRLNTEAFF
many	NA	TRBJ1-1	TRBV7-2	TGTGCCAGCAGCTCACCACCAGGACGGTTGAACACTGAAGCTTTCTTT	CASSSPPGRLNTEAFF
many	NA	TRBJ2-7	TRBV7-2	TGTGCCAGCAGCCTCGTTACAGGGACATACGAGCAGTACTTC	CASSLVTGTYEQYF
many	TRBD1	TRBJ1-2	TRBV7-2	TGTGCCAGCAGCTTTAGGGCAGGGGGCTATGGCTACACCTTC	CASSFRAGGYGYTF
many	NA	TRBJ2-3	TRBV7-2	TGTGCCAGCAGCACCATCGTCGGCACAGATACGCAGTATTTT	CASSTIVGTDTQYF
few	NA	TRBJ2-3	TRBV20-1	TGCAGTGCTAGCTCTTCCCCCGTGGATACGCAGTATTTT	CSASSSPVDTQYF
many	TRBD1	TRBJ2-2	TRBV7-8	TGTGCCAGCAGCCCCCAGACAGGGGCAGGCACCGGGGAGCTGTTTTTT	CASSPQTGAGTGELFF
NA	NA	TRBJ2-3	TRBV4-3	TGCGCCAGCAGCCAAGGGTGGACGCCGAGCACAGATACGCAGTATTTT	CASSQGWTPSTDTQYF
many	TRBD2	TRBJ2-4	TRBV4-2	TGTGCCAGCAGCCCCCGACTAGCGGGGGATGGAAACATTCAGTACTTC	CASSPRLAGDGNIQYF
many	NA	TRBJ1-3	TRBV28	TGTGCCAGCATTAAGAACACCATATATTTT	CASIKNTIYF
few	NA	TRBJ1-1	TRBV19	TGTGCCAGTAGCCAAGGGTTTGGGGCAGGGATCACTGAAGCTTTCTTT	CASSQGFGAGITEAFF
NA	NA	TRBJ2-2	TRBV5-1	TGCGCCAGCAGGGACCGGGACTCCACCGGGGAGCTGTTTTTT	CASRDRDSTGELFF
NA	NA	TRBJ2-5	TRBV11-3	TGTGCCAGCAGCTCTAGCGATGAGACCCAGTACTTC	CASSSSDETQYF
many	NA	TRBJ1-2	TRBV12-3/TRBV12-4	TGTGCCAGCAGTTTACCAGGGGCCAGGAAGCATGGCTACACCTTC	CASSLPGARKHGYTF
many	NA	TRBJ1-5	TRBV7-2	TGTGCCAGCAGCTTAGCGCGAGGGGATCAGCCCCAGCATTTT	CASSLARGDQPQHF
many	NA	TRBJ2-3	TRBV7-8	TGTGCCAGCAGCTTAAGGGTCCCACAAGCAGATACGCAGTATTTT	CASSLRVPQADTQYF
many	NA	TRBJ1-1	TRBV4-3	TGCGCCAGCAGCCGCGGGGCTTTAAACACTGAAGCTTTCTTT	CASSRGALNTEAFF
many	NA	TRBJ1-2	TRBV7-2	TGTGCCAGCAGCTCCAGGTTTATCTATGGCTACACCTTC	CASSSRFIYGYTF
few	TRBD1	TRBJ2-3	TRBV6-1	TGTGCCAGCAGTACCCGACAGGGGCTTAGCACAGATACGCAGTATTTT	CASSTRQGLSTDTQYF
NA	NA	TRBJ1-6	TRBV11-3	TGTGCCAGCAGCTCGACCCGGAGTTCACCCCTCCACTTT	CASSSTRSSPLHF
NA	TRBD2	TRBJ2-3	TRBV29-1	TGCAGCGTTGAAGTGATAACTAGCGGGGGTCTTGAGCAGTATTTT	CSVEVITSGGLEQYF
many	NA	TRBJ2-2	TRBV7-2	TGTGCCAGCAGGGAGAACACCGGGGAGCTGTTTTTT	CASRENTGELFF
many	NA	TRBJ1-6	TRBV7-2	TGTGCCAGCCGGGATGAGGCCAGCTCCTATAATTCACCCCTCCACTTT	CASRDEASSYNSPLHF
many	NA	TRBJ2-5	TRBV7-2	TGTGCCAGCAGCTTCTCGACCGGGACGAACTCGTACCAAGAGACCCAGTACTTC	CASSFSTGTNSYQETQYF
many	NA	TRBJ1-2	TRBV4-1	TGCGCCAGCGCATTCGACAGCCACTATGGCTACACCTTC	CASAFDSHYGYTF
few	NA	TRBJ2-7	TRBV7-2	TGTGCCAGCAGCTACTGGACGGGTTACGAGCAGTACTTC	CASSYWTGYEQYF
many	NA	TRBJ2-3	TRBV7-2	TGTGCCAGCCGACGCAACAGGGTTGCAGATACGCAGTATTTT	CASRRNRVADTQYF
many	TRBD2	TRBJ2-5	TRBV7-2	TGTGCCAGCGGATGGGAACTAGCGGGAGGTCGAGAGACCCAGTACTTC	CASGWELAGGRETQYF
NA	TRBD2	TRBJ2-1	TRBV20-1	TGCAGTGCTAGCCGGACTAGCGCCTACAATGAGCAGTTCTTC	CSASRTSAYNEQFF
NA	TRBD1	TRBJ2-7	TRBV6-2/TRBV6-3	TGTGCCAGCAGCGGAGGACAGGGACAGATCTACGAGCAGTACTTC	CASSGGQGQIYEQYF
many	NA	TRBJ2-5	TRBV7-2	TGTGCCAGCAGCCCCTCCTGGGCTACACAAGAGACCCAGTACTTC	CASSPSWATQETQYF
many	NA	TRBJ2-3	TRBV18	TGTGCCAGCTCACCATCCGCGGATACGCAGTATTTT	CASSPSADTQYF
many	NA	TRBJ1-2	TRBV4-3	TGCGCCAGCAGCCCCCCGGTGGGGAACTATGGCTACACCTTC	CASSPPVGNYGYTF